This TCR beta chain was identified in a study of T cells after yellow fever vaccination. Germline CDR1 DFQATT, CDR2 SNEGSKA (reference sequence). CDR3 length: 14 amino acids. One entry per CDR3 protein, called by TCRdb with MiXCR from the 5' RACE reads. Altogether 150,000 to 200,000 distinct CDR3 sequences are present, roughly 6.2% being singletons, with the ten largest covering roughly 3%. This clonotype was seen ten or more times. At one end the junction does not follow the germline gene, possibly because of a read error. This chain joins TRBV20-1 and TRBJ1-5; a possible D gene is TRBD1 (6 bases). The specimen was CD4+ T cells sorted from PBMCs, collected on the day of the first yellow fever vaccination. The receptor's source is a man aged 18-30 years who received the YFV17D yellow fever vaccine. CDR3: CSARGGFNNQPQHF. The CDR3 region has the DNA TGCAGTGCCAGAGGGGGTTTTAACAATCAGCCCCAGCATTTT.